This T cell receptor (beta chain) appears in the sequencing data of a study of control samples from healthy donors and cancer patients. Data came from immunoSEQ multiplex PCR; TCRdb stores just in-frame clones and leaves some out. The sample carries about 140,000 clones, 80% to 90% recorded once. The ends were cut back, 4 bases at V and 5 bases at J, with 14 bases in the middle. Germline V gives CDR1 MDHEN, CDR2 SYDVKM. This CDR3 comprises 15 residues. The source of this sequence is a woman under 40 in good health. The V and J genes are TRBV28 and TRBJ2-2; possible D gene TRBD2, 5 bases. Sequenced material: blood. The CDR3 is CASSSARAVTGELFF. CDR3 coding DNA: TGTGCCAGCAGTTCGGCGAGGGCTGTGACCGGGGAGCTGTTTTTT.